A selection of T cell receptor beta chains follows, all from one sample in a study of radiotherapy plus CTLA-4 blockade in lung cancer. TCRdb's copy holds only in-frame clones and misses some; the assay was immunoSEQ multiplex PCR. The sample lists roughly 45,000 clones, more than 60% occurring once. The source was peripheral blood, collected from a patient treated with radiotherapy plus ipilimumab. The receptors here all came from a human donor with non-small cell lung cancer who had a partial response to radiotherapy plus ipilimumab. Each CDR3 is given with its conserved first and last residue. Each record gives: CDR3 DNA, CDR3 protein, V gene, D gene, J gene, clone size. A D gene is named only where the DNA matches it firmly. Not every row has a clone size; where given, it reads once, few, many or a size class.

cdr3_nt: TGCGCCAGCAGCCAAGTCAGGGGAACTGAAGCTTTCTTT; cdr3_aa: CASSQVRGTEAFF; v_call: TRBV4-1; d_call: -; j_call: TRBJ1-1; clone_size: -
cdr3_nt: TGTGCCAGCAGTTCATCAGATACGCAGTATTTT; cdr3_aa: CASSSSDTQYF; v_call: TRBV6-6; d_call: -; j_call: TRBJ2-3; clone_size: -
cdr3_nt: TGTGCCAGCAGCTTAGAGGTAGGGGCGAACACTGAAGCTTTCTTT; cdr3_aa: CASSLEVGANTEAFF; v_call: TRBV7-2; d_call: -; j_call: TRBJ1-1; clone_size: few
cdr3_nt: TGTGCCAGCAGCCAATCCGGGGGGCCGGGTAATGAGCAGTTCTTC; cdr3_aa: CASSQSGGPGNEQFF; v_call: TRBV14; d_call: -; j_call: TRBJ2-1; clone_size: -
cdr3_nt: TGTGCCAGCAGGGAGGTAGGGACAGGGAACTACGAGCAGTACTTC; cdr3_aa: CASREVGTGNYEQYF; v_call: TRBV5-4; d_call: TRBD1; j_call: TRBJ2-7; clone_size: few
cdr3_nt: TGTGCCAGCAGCTTAGGGCCAGCGGATTACAATGAGCAGTTCTTC; cdr3_aa: CASSLGPADYNEQFF; v_call: TRBV7-3; d_call: -; j_call: TRBJ2-1; clone_size: -
cdr3_nt: TGTGCCATCAGTGAAGCCGCCGGTTCACCCCTCCACTTT; cdr3_aa: CAISEAAGSPLHF; v_call: TRBV10-3; d_call: -; j_call: TRBJ1-6; clone_size: -
cdr3_nt: TGCGCCAGCAGCACGACTAGCGGGAGGTTCGATGAGCAGTTCTTC; cdr3_aa: CASSTTSGRFDEQFF; v_call: TRBV4-1; d_call: TRBD2; j_call: TRBJ2-1; clone_size: -
cdr3_nt: TGTGCCAGCAGCCCGGAGGGGGCGGACGCGAACACCGGGGAGCTGTTTTTT; cdr3_aa: CASSPEGADANTGELFF; v_call: TRBV7-9; d_call: -; j_call: TRBJ2-2; clone_size: -
cdr3_nt: TGTGCCAGCAGCGTAAGTGGGGGGAGAGATACGCAGTATTTT; cdr3_aa: CASSVSGGRDTQYF; v_call: TRBV9; d_call: -; j_call: TRBJ2-3; clone_size: -
cdr3_nt: TGTGCCAGCAGTGCTTTTCGGACTAGCGGGAGCAGAGGGGAGCTGTTTTTT; cdr3_aa: CASSAFRTSGSRGELFF; v_call: TRBV6-1; d_call: TRBD2; j_call: TRBJ2-2; clone_size: -
cdr3_nt: TGTGCCAGCAGTTACTACGAGTCGTCCTATGGCTACACCTTC; cdr3_aa: CASSYYESSYGYTF; v_call: TRBV6-6; d_call: -; j_call: TRBJ1-2; clone_size: -
cdr3_nt: TGTGCCAGCACCCCAACGGGGGGTTCCTTGGGGACCCAGTACTTC; cdr3_aa: CASTPTGGSLGTQYF; v_call: TRBV6-1; d_call: TRBD2; j_call: TRBJ2-5; clone_size: -
cdr3_nt: TGTGCCAGCAGTTACGACAGGACGGCGTACGAGCAGTACTTC; cdr3_aa: CASSYDRTAYEQYF; v_call: TRBV6-6; d_call: -; j_call: TRBJ2-7; clone_size: -
cdr3_nt: TGTGCCAGCAGTCCTCTGGGGGACAGGCGGTCTTTGGGCTACACCTTC; cdr3_aa: CASSPLGDRRSLGYTF; v_call: TRBV2; d_call: TRBD1; j_call: TRBJ1-2; clone_size: -
cdr3_nt: TGTGCCAGCAGCTTATACCTAGCGGGAGACAATGAGCAGTTCTTC; cdr3_aa: CASSLYLAGDNEQFF; v_call: TRBV7-9; d_call: TRBD2; j_call: TRBJ2-1; clone_size: -
cdr3_nt: TGTGCCAGCAGCTTATCCCTATTAGCGGGAGGCGAGCAGTACTTC; cdr3_aa: CASSLSLLAGGEQYF; v_call: TRBV7-2; d_call: TRBD2; j_call: TRBJ2-7; clone_size: many
cdr3_nt: TGTGCCAGCAGCGGGATGGGAGGGGGGAATCAGCCCCAGCATTTT; cdr3_aa: CASSGMGGGNQPQHF; v_call: TRBV7-2; d_call: -; j_call: TRBJ1-5; clone_size: -
cdr3_nt: TGTGCCAGCGGCAGGGCCTACACCGGGGAGCTGTTTTTT; cdr3_aa: CASGRAYTGELFF; v_call: TRBV7-2; d_call: -; j_call: TRBJ2-2; clone_size: -
cdr3_nt: TGTGCCAGCAGCCCCGTGACAGGCGACTCTGGGGCCAACGTCCTGACTTTC; cdr3_aa: CASSPVTGDSGANVLTF; v_call: TRBV7-6; d_call: -; j_call: TRBJ2-6; clone_size: -
cdr3_nt: TGTGCCAGCAGTCCCTCTCGGGGGGACTTCACAGATACGCAGTATTTT; cdr3_aa: CASSPSRGDFTDTQYF; v_call: TRBV27; d_call: TRBD2; j_call: TRBJ2-3; clone_size: -
cdr3_nt: TGTGCCAGCAAACAGGGCTTACGGGAGACCCAGTACTTC; cdr3_aa: CASKQGLRETQYF; v_call: TRBV6-6; d_call: -; j_call: TRBJ2-5; clone_size: -
cdr3_nt: TGTGCCAGCAGTGAACGGGTGCTAGCGGGTTTCCCAGATACGCAGTATTTT; cdr3_aa: CASSERVLAGFPDTQYF; v_call: TRBV2; d_call: TRBD2; j_call: TRBJ2-3; clone_size: -
cdr3_nt: TGTGCCAGCAGCCCAACACAAACTGAAGCTTTCTTT; cdr3_aa: CASSPTQTEAFF; v_call: TRBV6-1; d_call: -; j_call: TRBJ1-1; clone_size: few
cdr3_nt: TGTGCCAGCAGTGCCGGGGATAACTATGGCTACACCTTC; cdr3_aa: CASSAGDNYGYTF; v_call: TRBV28; d_call: -; j_call: TRBJ1-2; clone_size: -
cdr3_nt: TGTGCCAGCTCACCACCGGGACAAATTCATACGCAGTATTTT; cdr3_aa: CASSPPGQIHTQYF; v_call: TRBV18; d_call: -; j_call: TRBJ2-3; clone_size: -
cdr3_nt: TGTGCCACCAGCAGAGACGGGACGTGGGACATCGGCTCTGAAAAACTGTTTTTT; cdr3_aa: CATSRDGTWDIGSEKLFF; v_call: TRBV15; d_call: -; j_call: TRBJ1-4; clone_size: -
cdr3_nt: TGTGCCAGCAGCTTAGCGCTAGGGAGCACTGAAGCTTTCTTT; cdr3_aa: CASSLALGSTEAFF; v_call: TRBV7-9; d_call: -; j_call: TRBJ1-1; clone_size: -
cdr3_nt: TGTGCCAGCAGTCCCCCAGGCGGGATGAACACTGAAGCTTTCTTT; cdr3_aa: CASSPPGGMNTEAFF; v_call: TRBV6-5; d_call: -; j_call: TRBJ1-1; clone_size: -
cdr3_nt: TGTGCCAGCAGCTCGGCGGTCCTAGCGGGAGATACGCAGTATTTT; cdr3_aa: CASSSAVLAGDTQYF; v_call: TRBV5-4; d_call: TRBD2; j_call: TRBJ2-3; clone_size: -
cdr3_nt: TGTGCCAGCAGTGCCCAACAGGGGCATAATGAAAAACTGTTTTTT; cdr3_aa: CASSAQQGHNEKLFF; v_call: TRBV28; d_call: TRBD1; j_call: TRBJ1-4; clone_size: few
cdr3_nt: TGCGCCAGCAGCCAAGATCTAGCCCCCGGCTACGAGCAGTACTTC; cdr3_aa: CASSQDLAPGYEQYF; v_call: TRBV4-1; d_call: -; j_call: TRBJ2-7; clone_size: few
cdr3_nt: TGTGCCAGCAGCCGTGACAGGGGAAGGACTGAAGCTTTCTTT; cdr3_aa: CASSRDRGRTEAFF; v_call: TRBV5-5; d_call: TRBD1; j_call: TRBJ1-1; clone_size: -
cdr3_nt: TGTGCCAGTAGTGCGGACAGGGGAAGTAGCACTGAAGCTTTCTTT; cdr3_aa: CASSADRGSSTEAFF; v_call: TRBV19; d_call: TRBD1; j_call: TRBJ1-1; clone_size: few
cdr3_nt: TGCGCCAGCAGCTTCGACAGCTCCTACGAGCAGTACTTC; cdr3_aa: CASSFDSSYEQYF; v_call: TRBV5-1; d_call: -; j_call: TRBJ2-7; clone_size: -
cdr3_nt: TGTGCCAGCAGCTTAGAAGGTAGGTCAGGGAGGCCAAATTCACCCCTCCACTTT; cdr3_aa: CASSLEGRSGRPNSPLHF; v_call: TRBV7-9; d_call: -; j_call: TRBJ1-6; clone_size: once
cdr3_nt: TGCGCCAGCAGCTTGGTAGGGGGACAGTACGGGGACAACTATGGCTACACCTTC; cdr3_aa: CASSLVGGQYGDNYGYTF; v_call: TRBV5-1; d_call: TRBD1; j_call: TRBJ1-2; clone_size: -
cdr3_nt: TGTGCCAGCAGCCCTTATGAGGAGCAGTTCTTC; cdr3_aa: CASSPYEEQFF; v_call: TRBV7-2; d_call: -; j_call: TRBJ2-1; clone_size: once
cdr3_nt: TGCGCCAGCAGCCAAGTGCCAGGGATCTATGGCTACACCTTC; cdr3_aa: CASSQVPGIYGYTF; v_call: TRBV4-1; d_call: -; j_call: TRBJ1-2; clone_size: -
cdr3_nt: TGCGCCAGCAGCTTGCAGGAATACTACGAGCAGTACTTC; cdr3_aa: CASSLQEYYEQYF; v_call: TRBV5-1; d_call: -; j_call: TRBJ2-7; clone_size: -
cdr3_nt: TGTGCCAGCAGTTTCACGACAGGGAAGCCTGAAAAACTGTTTTTT; cdr3_aa: CASSFTTGKPEKLFF; v_call: TRBV6-5; d_call: TRBD1; j_call: TRBJ1-4; clone_size: -
cdr3_nt: TGTGCCAGCAGCTTACGGGTAGCGGGGGGGCCGACCTACGAGCAGTACTTC; cdr3_aa: CASSLRVAGGPTYEQYF; v_call: TRBV7-8; d_call: TRBD2; j_call: TRBJ2-7; clone_size: -
cdr3_nt: TGCGCCAGCAGCCAGGGACTAGCGGGGGTAGAGACCCAGTACTTC; cdr3_aa: CASSQGLAGVETQYF; v_call: TRBV5-1; d_call: TRBD2; j_call: TRBJ2-5; clone_size: -
cdr3_nt: TGTGCCAGCTCACCACTTAGCGGGACCTATAATGAAAAACTGTTTTTT; cdr3_aa: CASSPLSGTYNEKLFF; v_call: TRBV18; d_call: -; j_call: TRBJ1-4; clone_size: -